A selection of T cell receptor beta chains follows, all from one sample in a study of shared clonotypes between healthy human individuals. The table came from immunoSEQ multiplex PCR; TCRdb's copy has only in-frame clones and leaves some out. The sample yields millions of clones, approximately 94% seen once. The sample was naive CD8+ T cells sorted from blood. These receptors came from a man aged 18 to 30 in good health. The CDR3 runs from the conserved cysteine through the conserved F or W.

V	J	CDR3
TRBV9	TRBJ1-5	CASSVGTGEYSNQPQHF
TRBV6-1	TRBJ1-2	CASSEVPGSEYNYGYTF
TRBV6-1	TRBJ2-2	CASSDQGVLFF
TRBV5-6	TRBJ2-1	CASSLAWDFSSYNEQFF
TRBV6-5	TRBJ2-7	CASSLAGGPGEQYF
TRBV2	TRBJ1-1	CASTEGDRDNTEAFF
TRBV7-7	TRBJ2-7	CASSPTTGAYEQYF
TRBV6-1	TRBJ1-6	CASSVDRSLNSPLHF
TRBV5-1	TRBJ1-1	CASRGQGPMNTEAFF
TRBV9	TRBJ1-6	CASSEYSMDSPLHF
TRBV5-6	TRBJ1-5	CASSLRDRGHVSNQPQHF
TRBV6-5	TRBJ2-3	CATAGTGSTDTQYF
TRBV25-1	TRBJ2-5	CASSLPGQGWETQYF
TRBV28	TRBJ2-7	CASSIWDTLYEQYF
TRBV6-5	TRBJ2-1	CASSYGTPRDEQFF
TRBV4-1	TRBJ2-5	CASSQGLGGVQETQYF
TRBV28	TRBJ2-7	CASRARGVYEQYF
TRBV9	TRBJ2-1	CASSVPPYNEQFF
TRBV28	TRBJ2-6	CATWGTGANVLTF
TRBV4-3	TRBJ2-7	CASSQGIQGKYEQYF
TRBV7-2	TRBJ2-7	CASSHQREVPYEQYF
TRBV27	TRBJ2-1	CASKPIGTSGDNEQFF
TRBV7-9	TRBJ1-1	CASIVNTEAFF
TRBV6-5	TRBJ2-7	CASSYQGAPYEQYF
TRBV7-9	TRBJ1-4	CASGSFATNEKLFF
TRBV19	TRBJ1-2	CASSTLDSYGYTF
TRBV5-1	TRBJ2-3	CASSLWRDTQYF
TRBV2	TRBJ2-1	CAGVQGEGNEQFF